This section outlines one TCR beta chain sequence together with its context. This sample is drawn from a study of blood T cell repertoires in COVID-19. Libraries were prepared by immunoSEQ multiplex PCR; TCRdb keeps only in-frame clonotypes and omits some of them. In the table there are 65,000 to 80,000 clones, 86% of which are singletons. Unmatched junction bases numbered 3, after V lost 5 bases and J lost 6 bases. Germline CDR1 is SNHLY and CDR2 is FYNNEI. The CDR3 is 14 amino acids. The rearrangement links TRBV2 to TRBJ2-1, with 11 bases fitting TRBD1. Sequencing was performed on peripheral blood. This TCR derives from a man aged 25 to 45 with acute or convalescent COVID-19. The CDR3, as DNA: TGTGCCAGCAGTTGGGACAGGGGGGGCAATGAGCAGTTCTTC. Protein product: CASSWDRGGNEQFF.